This entry lists 16 T cell receptor beta chains sequenced from one sample in a study of cytomegalovirus exposure and HLA in healthy donors. Data came from immunoSEQ multiplex PCR; TCRdb stores just in-frame clones and leaves some out. Among roughly 200,000 clones listed, around nine tenths were seen once. What was sequenced was PBMCs. These receptors all stem from a man under 40 in good health and CMV-seropositive.

V gene TRBV20-1 combines with J gene TRBJ2-5; D is perhaps TRBD1 (6 bases). The V gene's germline CDR1 is DFQATT and CDR2 SNEGSKA (reference sequence). Deletions cut 5 bases from V and 9 bases from J, with 13 bases between. CDR3 length: 11 residues. In DNA form, the CDR3 reads TGCAGTGCTTCCCGGGACACCTCCCAGTACTTC. It codes for CSASRDTSQYF.

This clone was recorded once. This chain joins TRBV2 and TRBJ2-3, with 9 nucleotides matching TRBD1. This CDR3 has 14 residues. V was clipped by 4 bases and J by 4 bases; unmatched bases: 3. CDR1 is SNHLY, CDR2 FYNNEI, per germline. The CDR3 coding sequence is TGTGCCAGCAGTGTCGACAGGGGGTCAGATACGCAGTATTTT. It translates to CASSVDRGSDTQYF.

This chain connects TRBV11-3 to TRBJ1-1, with 7 bases identical to TRBD1. Trimming took 0 bases from V and 7 from J; bases not matched to a gene: 2. The CDR3 has 13 amino acids. Germline CDR1 is SGHNT and CDR2 is YENEEA. Here the CDR3 reads CASSLDRDSEAFF. The CDR3 DNA reads as TGTGCCAGCAGCTTAGACCGGGACAGTGAAGCTTTCTTT.

This chain joins TRBV18 and TRBJ1-5; 9 positions agree with TRBD1. The germline CDR1 and CDR2 sequences are KGHSH and LQKENI. The CDR3 spans 14 residues. Trimming cost V 3 bases and J 5 bases; bases outside gene matches: 2. The CDR3 loop is CASSPRQGDQPQHF. The DNA of the CDR3 is TGTGCCAGCTCACCCCGACAGGGGGATCAGCCCCAGCATTTT.

The chain uses TRBV10-3 and TRBJ2-1, with D uncertain. The CDR3 contains 14 residues. The germline V gene has CDR1 ENHRY and CDR2 SYGVKD. V gave up 4 bases and J gave up 8 bases, with 15 bases separating them. The CDR3 DNA reads as TGTGCCATCAGTGGATCCACGGTTGGCGATGAGCAGTTCTTC. As protein: CAISGSTVGDEQFF.

V and J are TRBV19 and TRBJ2-2, with D possibly TRBD1 on 5 matching bases. CDR3 length: 14 residues. From germline, CDR1 is LNHDA and CDR2 SQIVND (reference sequence). Trimming cost V 6 bases and J 3 bases, with 11 bases left between them. This chain's CDR3 is CASSRTSDTGELFF. CDR3 in DNA: TGTGCCAGTAGCAGGACATCCGACACCGGGGAGCTGTTTTTT.

The V call is TRBV6-6, the J call TRBJ2-2; no firm D call. The CDR3 is 14 amino acids. CDR1 MNHNY and CDR2 SVGAGI come from the germline V gene (reference sequence). V gave up 5 bases and J gave up 6 bases, with 13 bases separating them. The CDR3 protein is CASSPPLDAGELFF. The CDR3 DNA follows: TGTGCCAGCAGTCCCCCCCTAGATGCCGGGGAGCTGTTTTTT.

The chain joins TRBV5-6 to TRBJ2-3, with TRBD2 matching over 9 bases. This CDR3 has 16 residues. Germline values: CDR1 SGHDT, CDR2 YYEEEE. The V gene end was trimmed by 4 bases and the J gene end by 1 base; junction bases not matched to a gene: 7. CDR3 protein: CASSIKRGAGTDTQYF. CDR3 coding DNA: TGTGCCAGCAGCATCAAGCGGGGGGCCGGCACAGATACGCAGTATTTT. Together with reference TRBV5-6 and TRBJ2-3, the CDR3 gives the full variable domain: DAGVTQSPTHLIKTRGQQVTLRCSPKSGHDTVSWYQQALGQGPQFIFQYYEEEERQRGNFPDRFSGHQFPNYSSELNVNALLLGDSALYLCASSIKRGAGTDTQYFGPGTRLTVL.

The chain uses TRBV7-3 and TRBJ1-1; tentatively, D is TRBD1 (6 bases). V lost 2 bases and J 5 bases, leaving 12 bases between the germline ends. CDR3 length: 14 amino acids. The germline V gene encodes CDR1 SGHTA and CDR2 FQGTGA. The CDR3 reads CASSLDGGTTEAFF. The CDR3, as DNA: TGTGCCAGCAGCTTAGACGGGGGCACGACTGAAGCTTTCTTT.

V is TRBV7-6 and J is TRBJ2-3, with 9 bases aligning to TRBD2. V lost 3 bases and J lost 5; bases outside the gene matches: 9. CDR3 length equals 16 residues. Per germline, CDR1 SGHVS and CDR2 FNYEAQ. DNA of the CDR3: TGTGCCAGCAGCTTGGATGTTGCGGGAGGGAGAGATACGCAGTATTTT. Protein sequence: CASSLDVAGGRDTQYF. Full variable domain (missing parts from reference TRBV7-6 and TRBJ2-3): GAGVSQSPRYKVTKRGQDVALRCDPISGHVSLYWYRQALGQGPEFLTYFNYEAQQDKSGLPNDRFSAERPEGSISTLTIQRTEQRDSAMYRCASSLDVAGGRDTQYFGPGTRLTVL.

This clone was picked up a small number of times. The rearrangement links TRBV7-2 to TRBJ1-1; TRBD1 is a possible D gene (5 bases). The CDR3 is 13 residues long. Germline CDR1 SGHTA, CDR2 FQGNSA. With 5 bases removed from V and 7 bases from J, the gap between germline ends came to 14 bases. This CDR3 is CASSVGPNGEAFF. DNA for the CDR3: TGTGCCAGCAGCGTGGGGCCGAACGGTGAAGCTTTCTTT.

V gene TRBV7-3 combines with J gene TRBJ2-2, with 7 bases fitting TRBD2. This CDR3 spans 14 amino acids. From germline, CDR1 is SGHTA and CDR2 FQGTGA. Unmatched junction bases numbered 6, after V lost 5 bases and J lost 6 bases. In nucleotides, the CDR3 is TGTGCCAGCAGCCCCACGGGAGGCCCCGGGGAGCTGTTTTTT. It codes for CASSPTGGPGELFF.

The genes are TRBV5-4 and TRBJ2-7, with a tentative D call TRBD2 (6 bases). Germline CDR1 is SGHNT and CDR2 is YYREEE (reference sequence). The CDR3 contains 14 residues. Trimming left V 0 bases short and J 2 bases short, with 9 bases between. The CDR3, as DNA: TGTGCCAGCAGCTTGGAGGGGAGGCCCTACGAGCAGTACTTC. Translating it yields CASSLEGRPYEQYF.

The chain couples TRBV15 to TRBJ2-1; 9 nucleotides match TRBD2. CDR1 and CDR2 (germline): LNHNV, YYDKDF (reference sequence). This CDR3 contains 15 residues. J gave up 4 bases and V 5 bases, and 6 bases lay outside the gene matches. The CDR3 nucleotides read TGTGCCACCAGCGCCCCAACTAGCGGGTACAATGAGCAGTTCTTC. Its translation: CATSAPTSGYNEQFF.

There are many counts of this clone. The chain has TRBV7-2 and TRBJ2-2; D not certain. The CDR3 totals 15 residues. Trimming pared 5 bases from V and 1 base from J, leaving 11 bases between. CDR1 and CDR2 (germline): SGHTA, FQGNSA. The CDR3: CASSRLSQNTGELFF. In DNA form, the CDR3 reads TGTGCCAGCAGCCGTCTTTCGCAGAACACCGGGGAGCTGTTTTTT.

This chain links TRBV5-1 with TRBJ1-1; D gene uncertain. The CDR3 sequence is 14 residues long. Germline lookup yields CDR1 SGHRS and CDR2 YFSETQ. Trimming left V 0 bases short and J 0 bases short, with 6 bases between. The CDR3 loop reads CASSLAVLNTEAFF. In DNA form, the CDR3 reads TGCGCCAGCAGCTTGGCCGTCCTGAACACTGAAGCTTTCTTT.